A selection of T cell receptor beta chains follows, all from one sample in a study of radiotherapy plus CTLA-4 blockade in lung cancer. Method: immunoSEQ multiplex PCR; TCRdb's copy keeps in-frame clones and lacks some. The repertoire includes about 60,000 clones, 77% of them detected once, and less than 4.5% sits in the top ten. Sequenced material: peripheral blood, taken from a patient treated with radiotherapy plus ipilimumab. Receptors originate from a human donor with non-small cell lung cancer who had a partial response to radiotherapy plus ipilimumab. CDR3s include the opening cysteine and the closing phenylalanine or tryptophan. The D gene is left open where the match is weak. Only part of the rows carry a size: once, few, many, or a class if the clone is expanded.

cdr3_nt cdr3_aa cdr3_length j_call clone_size d_call v_call
TGTGCCAGCAACCCTACTAGTGTCACAGATACGCAGTATTTT CASNPTSVTDTQYF 14 TRBJ2-3 - - TRBV11-1
TGTGCCAGCAGCTTGTCAGGGGCGCTGGGCTACACCTTC CASSLSGALGYTF 13 TRBJ1-2 - - TRBV7-9
TGCGCCAGCAGCTTGGCCGGGACAGGGATTGACGAGCAGTACTTC CASSLAGTGIDEQYF 15 TRBJ2-7 - TRBD1 TRBV5-1
TGTGCCAGCAGCAAAAGTACAGGGCGAACCATATATTTT CASSKSTGRTIYF 13 TRBJ1-3 - - TRBV21-1
TGTGCCAGCAGCGAGCAACGGGGTGCGAACACTGAAGCTTTCTTT CASSEQRGANTEAFF 15 TRBJ1-1 - - TRBV9
TGTGCCAGCAGTTTAGGGACAGGGGGAAGCCAGCCCCAGCATTTT CASSLGTGGSQPQHF 15 TRBJ1-5 - TRBD1 TRBV27
TGTGCCAGCAGCTCCCGGGACTTATATGGCTACACCTTC CASSSRDLYGYTF 13 TRBJ1-2 - - TRBV7-6
TGCAGCGTTGAACCCGTGGGACAGTCGATGGCCTACGAGCAGTACTTC CSVEPVGQSMAYEQYF 16 TRBJ2-7 many TRBD1 TRBV29-1
TGCAGCGTTGAACGGGGGGGTGGGGCAGATACGCAGTATTTT CSVERGGGADTQYF 14 TRBJ2-3 - TRBD2 TRBV29-1
TGCGCCAGCAGCCAAGTGGCTAGGGACAGGGGTGGTGGTGAGCAGTTCTTC CASSQVARDRGGGEQFF 17 TRBJ2-1 once TRBD1 TRBV4-1
TGTGCCACCCGGGGACAGGAGGAGACCCAGTACTTC CATRGQEETQYF 12 TRBJ2-5 - TRBD1 TRBV28
TGCGCCAGCAGCCAAGAGCCACCACAGGCGGCACCCTACGAGCAGTACTTC CASSQEPPQAAPYEQYF 17 TRBJ2-7 - - TRBV4-1
TGCGCCAGCAGACAGGGCGGGAATTCACCCCTCCACTTT CASRQGGNSPLHF 13 TRBJ1-6 - - TRBV5-1
TGTGCCAGCAGTTACAGAGGGGGGGCTGAAGCTTTCTTT CASSYRGGAEAFF 13 TRBJ1-1 - - TRBV6-5
TGTGCCAGCAGCCCGGACATTATCCTTGGGCAAGAGACCCAGTACTTC CASSPDIILGQETQYF 16 TRBJ2-5 - - TRBV5-8
TGTGCCAGCAACCGCGGGGCTTCTAATGAAAAACTGTTTTTT CASNRGASNEKLFF 14 TRBJ1-4 once - TRBV6-6
TGCGCCAGCGGGGCGGCGTCCGGAGGAAACACCATATATTTT CASGAASGGNTIYF 14 TRBJ1-3 - - TRBV5-1
TGCGCCAGCAGTCCAGGGATAGGGAACACCGGGGAGCTGTTTTTT CASSPGIGNTGELFF 15 TRBJ2-2 - - TRBV5-1
TGCGCCAGCAGCCAAGAGTACGGGGGAGAGACCCAGTACTTC CASSQEYGGETQYF 14 TRBJ2-5 few - TRBV4-3
TGTGCCAGCAGACCCGGGACAGGGTCTGGAACCGGGGAGCTGTTTTTT CASRPGTGSGTGELFF 16 TRBJ2-2 - TRBD1 TRBV2
TGTGCCTGGAGTAGGCGGGCCGATCAGCCCCAGCATTTT CAWSRRADQPQHF 13 TRBJ1-5 - - TRBV30
TGCGCCAGCAGCCCGCCTACGGGGGGTAAAAACATTCAGTACTTC CASSPPTGGKNIQYF 15 TRBJ2-4 - TRBD2 TRBV5-1
TGTGCCAGCAGTGCCGACAGGTCTTTTAACTATGGCTACACCTTC CASSADRSFNYGYTF 15 TRBJ1-2 - - TRBV6-6
TGTGCCAGCAGCTTAAAGCAGGGAGGAAACACCATATATTTT CASSLKQGGNTIYF 14 TRBJ1-3 - - TRBV7-6
TGTGCCAGCAGCCTGTCGGTCACCTACGAGCAGTACTTC CASSLSVTYEQYF 13 TRBJ2-7 - - TRBV13
TGTGCCAGCAGCGTAGCCCAGGGCTACGAGCAGTACTTC CASSVAQGYEQYF 13 TRBJ2-7 once - TRBV9
TGTGCCAGCAGCTTAGCCCCGACAGGGGTCAACAATCAGCCCCAGCATTTT CASSLAPTGVNNQPQHF 17 TRBJ1-5 - TRBD1 TRBV7-2
TGCGCCAGCAGCCAGTTGGACAACACCGGCCAGCCCCAGCATTTT CASSQLDNTGQPQHF 15 TRBJ1-5 - - TRBV4-1
TGTGCCTGGAGGGATACCGGGACTCCACCCCCAATCATGAATTTT CAWRDTGTPPPIMNF 15 TRBJ2-3 - - TRBV30
TGTGCCAGCAGCTTAGTTGGGACAGGGACCTACGAGCAGTACTTC CASSLVGTGTYEQYF 15 TRBJ2-7 once TRBD1 TRBV7-9
TGTGCCAGCAGACATACTAGCGGGGGGAATTTCTGGGAGCTGTTTTTT CASRHTSGGNFWELFF 16 TRBJ2-2 - TRBD2 TRBV27
TGTGCCAGCAGTAATTGTACAGAGAATGAAAAACTGTTTTTT CASSNCTENEKLFF 14 TRBJ1-4 - - TRBV6-5
TGTGCCAGCTCACCACCGACTCCCGGGGAGCTGTTTTTT CASSPPTPGELFF 13 TRBJ2-2 once - TRBV18
TGCGCCAGCAGCAAAGGGCCTTATCAGCCCCAGCATTTT CASSKGPYQPQHF 13 TRBJ1-5 few - TRBV4-3
TGTGCCAGCAGCTTAGCTAGCGGGGGCTACGAGCAGTACTTC CASSLASGGYEQYF 14 TRBJ2-7 - TRBD2 TRBV7-6
TGTGCCTGGAGTAAGGGCGGGGGTACCAATCAGCCCCAGCATTTT CAWSKGGGTNQPQHF 15 TRBJ1-5 - - TRBV30
TGTGCCAGCAGTGGGGGCGGGGGGGCAGCTAACACAGATACGCAGTATTTT CASSGGGGAANTDTQYF 17 TRBJ2-3 - TRBD2 TRBV2
TGTGCCAGCGGAGGGGCATATGGCTACACCTTC CASGGAYGYTF 11 TRBJ1-2 - - TRBV6-5
TGTGCCAGCAGCGTAGCTGTAGGGACTCTAAGCTCTGGGGCCAACGTCCTGACTTTC CASSVAVGTLSSGANVLTF 19 TRBJ2-6 - - TRBV9
TGTGCCAGCAGCTTAGGGACAGGGGACCGAGTTCTCGCCGGGGCCAACGTCCTGACTTTC CASSLGTGDRVLAGANVLTF 20 TRBJ2-6 - TRBD1 TRBV13
TGTGCCAGCAGCTCCGGGACAGGGGGGGGTTACGCTGAAGCTTTCTTT CASSSGTGGGYAEAFF 16 TRBJ1-1 - TRBD1 TRBV7-6
TGTGCCAGCAGCCCTAACGGGGTCTGGAACTATGGCTACACCTTC CASSPNGVWNYGYTF 15 TRBJ1-2 - - TRBV7-9
TGTGCCAGCAGTTACTCCTATACGCAGTATTTT CASSYSYTQYF 11 TRBJ2-3 few - TRBV6-5
TGCGCCAGCAGCTTGTTCCCCGGACAGGGGGCTTACGAGCAGTACTTC CASSLFPGQGAYEQYF 16 TRBJ2-7 - TRBD1 TRBV5-1
TGTGCCAGCAGCTTAGACGGGACACCGAATCAGCCCCAGCATTTT CASSLDGTPNQPQHF 15 TRBJ1-5 - - TRBV7-9
TGTGCCAGCACAATAGCGGGGGCCTACAATGAGCAGTTCTTC CASTIAGAYNEQFF 14 TRBJ2-1 - TRBD2 TRBV6-1
TGTGCCAGCAGGACCGGGACAGGGACGAACACTGAAGCTTTCTTT CASRTGTGTNTEAFF 15 TRBJ1-1 - TRBD1 TRBV28
TGTGCCAGCTCACTCGATTCTACAGTTTACACTGAAGCTTTCTTT CASSLDSTVYTEAFF 15 TRBJ1-1 - - TRBV18
TGTGCCAGTAGTTCGTCCAGTTGGAGCTATGGCTACACCTTC CASSSSSWSYGYTF 14 TRBJ1-2 - - TRBV19
TGTGCCAGCTCACCAGCGGGGACAGAGGAAGCTGATTCCTACAATGAGCAGTTCTTC CASSPAGTEEADSYNEQFF 19 TRBJ2-1 - - TRBV18
TGTGCCAGCAGGGCGACAGGGGCGAACTATGGCTACACCTTC CASRATGANYGYTF 14 TRBJ1-2 - TRBD1 TRBV27
TGTGCCAGCAGCACCGACAGGGGCGGCTACACCTTC CASSTDRGGYTF 12 TRBJ1-2 - TRBD1 TRBV7-9
TGTGCCAGCAGCGTAAGGGCTAGCGGGGGGGCAGATACGCAGTATTTT CASSVRASGGADTQYF 16 TRBJ2-3 - TRBD2 TRBV9
TGTGCCAGCACCGGCCAGGGGGCGAAAGAAGTGAGAGGTACTGAAGCTTTCTTT CASTGQGAKEVRGTEAFF 18 TRBJ1-1 - TRBD1 TRBV5-4
TGCGCCAGCAGCTTGGAACAGCTTAACTATGGCTACACCTTC CASSLEQLNYGYTF 14 TRBJ1-2 - - TRBV5-1
TGTGCCAGCAGTGATAGGACAGGGCGGGGTGGGCCTGAAGCTTTCTTT CASSDRTGRGGPEAFF 16 TRBJ1-1 few TRBD1 TRBV6-1
TGTGCCAGCAGTTCGGACATTTTCTATAATTCACCCCTCCACTTT CASSSDIFYNSPLHF 15 TRBJ1-6 - - TRBV6-5
TGTGCCATCAGTGAGGAGGGGAACACTGAAGCTTTCTTT CAISEEGNTEAFF 13 TRBJ1-1 - - TRBV10-3
TGTGCCACCAGCAGAGGGGACAGTTCCCTTTACAATGAGCAGTTCTTC CATSRGDSSLYNEQFF 16 TRBJ2-1 - TRBD1 TRBV15